The 3 T cell receptor beta chains below come from one sample, sequenced in a study of T cell responses to AZD1222 COVID-19 vaccine. Using immunoSEQ multiplex PCR, the repertoire was profiled, and TCRdb retains in-frame clones only, with some absent. Found here are over 120,000 clones, approximately 93% of them singletons; the top ten hold 12%. The starting material was peripheral blood, obtained after recovery from COVID-19. The receptor source for this set is an adult who had recovered from COVID-19.

The chain recombines TRBV28 with TRBJ1-1; TRBD1 matches at 8 bases. The CDR3 is 15 amino acids. Unmatched junction bases numbered 12, after V lost 6 bases and J lost 6 bases. From germline, CDR1 is MDHEN and CDR2 SYDVKM. The CDR3 bases are TGTGCCAGCAGCACCAGGGGGCGGAGCCGGCCTGAAGCTTTCTTT. Its translation: CASSTRGRSRPEAFF.

The V and J genes are TRBV19 and TRBJ1-2, with 10 bases lining up with TRBD1. V lost 5 bases and J lost 4; bases outside the gene matches: 4. This CDR3 has 14 residues. Germline V gene data show CDR1 as LNHDA and CDR2 as SQIVND (reference sequence). The CDR3 protein is CASSPDRGAYGYTF. The DNA of the CDR3 is TGTGCCAGTAGTCCGGACAGGGGGGCCTATGGCTACACCTTC.

The chain recombines TRBV20-1 with TRBJ2-7; TRBD1 might be the D (6 bases). The V end lost 3 bases, the J end lost 2 bases, and 11 bases lay between the germline ends. CDR1 and CDR2 (germline): DFQATT, SNEGSKA (reference sequence). The CDR3 runs to 13 residues. CDR3 region: CSASSGVTYEQYF. For the CDR3, the DNA is TGCAGTGCTAGTTCAGGGGTCACCTACGAGCAGTACTTC.